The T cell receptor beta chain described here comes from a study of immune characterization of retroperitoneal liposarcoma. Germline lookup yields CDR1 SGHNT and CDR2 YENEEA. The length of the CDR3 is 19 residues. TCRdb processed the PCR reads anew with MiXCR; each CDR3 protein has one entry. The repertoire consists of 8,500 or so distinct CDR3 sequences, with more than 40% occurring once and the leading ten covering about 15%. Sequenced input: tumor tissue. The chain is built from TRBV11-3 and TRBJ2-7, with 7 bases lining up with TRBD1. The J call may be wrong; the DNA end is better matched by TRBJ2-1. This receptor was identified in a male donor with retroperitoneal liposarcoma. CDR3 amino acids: CASSPWCGQVLTSSYEQFF. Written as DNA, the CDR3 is TGTGCCAGCAGCCCCTGGTGTGGACAGGTCCTTACAAGCTCCTACGAGCAGTTCTTC.